Below, 20 T cell receptor beta chains from the same sample are listed, as sequenced in a study of a mutant IDH1 vaccine in newly diagnosed glioma (dated by TCRdb to 2020 to 2022). To prepare the library, the immunoSEQ multiplex PCR assay was applied. The source is immuneACCESS, and TCRdb retained only in-frame sequences with V and J called. Part of the clones is not carried over; for the studies checked, unresolved V genes explain less than half of this, and the remainder is unexplained. The sample includes fewer than 35,000 clones, with approximately 83% observed a single time. The top ten clonotypes cover around 29% of the sample. The time point label, read with the paper, signifies: week 47, end of study. Every vaccine dose consisted of 300 ug of a 20-mer mutant IDH1 peptide in Montanide, administered subcutaneously together with topical imiquimod. These receptors have no known antigen. The sample was PBMCs, taken from a glioma patient whose treatment included an IDH1 peptide vaccine. These receptors were obtained from a young man with glioma.

The J gene is TRBJ2-5, the V gene TRBV5-1, with 10 bases aligning to TRBD1. Trimming cost V 0 bases and J 3 bases; bases outside gene matches: 11. This CDR3 region has 18 residues. CDR1 is SGHRS and CDR2 is YFSETQ in the germline V gene. The DNA for the CDR3 is TGCGCCAGCAGCTTGGGGGACAGGGGTTGGTCGTTAAAAGAGACCCAGTACTTC. This encodes CASSLGDRGWSLKETQYF.

CDR3 nucleotides: TGTGCCAGCAGAAGACAGGGGGCAATCACCGGGGAGCTGTTTTTT. Protein: CASRRQGAITGELFF. V and J are TRBV27 and TRBJ2-2, with 10 bases fitting TRBD1. V gave up 6 bases and J gave up 4 bases; unmatched junction bases: 5. The CDR3 consists of 15 residues. Germline-derived CDR1 and CDR2 are MNHEY and SMNVEV (reference sequence).

The chain joins TRBV6-5 to TRBJ1-1; a weak D match, TRBD1 (5 bases). The CDR3 runs to 14 residues. Germline loops: CDR1 MNHEY, CDR2 SVGAGI. V was pared by 7 bases and J by 7 bases, with 19 bases between. In DNA form, the CDR3 reads TGTGCCAGCACAGCCGGGACTCTAGCAGGTGAAGCTTTCTTT. As protein: CASTAGTLAGEAFF.

This clone appeared once. V is TRBV4-3 and J is TRBJ2-2; 8 bases fit TRBD1. The germline V gene has CDR1 LGHNA and CDR2 YSLEER. The ends lost 2 bases at V and 3 bases at J; junction bases unmatched: 5. This CDR3 has 16 amino acids. CDR3 region: CASSQKTGAYTGELFF. In nucleotides, the CDR3 is TGCGCCAGCAGCCAAAAGACAGGGGCTTACACCGGGGAGCTGTTTTTT.

This sequence joins TRBV6-6 and TRBJ2-7; D is possibly TRBD1 (6 bases). V was cut by 4 bases and J by 0 bases, with 13 bases left in between. The CDR3 length is 15 residues. Germline assignment: CDR1 MNHNY and CDR2 SVGAGI (reference sequence). The CDR3 sequence: CASSSRQAYSYEQYF. The DNA of the CDR3 is TGTGCCAGCAGTTCCCGACAGGCTTACTCCTACGAGCAGTACTTC.

This sequence joins TRBV14 and TRBJ1-4, with TRBD1 matching 7 bases. V was pared by 4 bases and J by 0 bases, with 5 bases of the junction left unmatched. Germline CDR1 SGHDN, CDR2 FVKESK. There are 16 residues in the CDR3. The CDR3 region is CASSRDSFSTNEKLFF. The CDR3 coding sequence is TGTGCCAGCAGCCGGGACAGTTTTTCAACTAATGAAAAACTGTTTTTT.

The chain carries TRBV6-5 and TRBJ1-5, with D possibly matching TRBD1 (6 bases). The germline CDR1 and CDR2 sequences are MNHEY and SVGAGI. This CDR3 comprises 13 residues. With 5 bases removed from V and 6 bases from J, the gap between germline ends came to 11 bases. The CDR3 coding sequence is TGTGCCAGCAGTATCACAGGGTTTCAGCCCCAGCATTTT. Its protein is CASSITGFQPQHF.

This clone was found once. The chain links TRBV14 to TRBJ2-7; 10 bases fit TRBD1. Germline CDR1 SGHDN, CDR2 FVKESK. The length of the CDR3 is 13 residues. V lost 3 bases and J lost 5; bases outside the gene matches: 1. This chain's CDR3 is CASSQDRGNEQYF. The DNA for the CDR3 is TGTGCCAGCAGCCAGGACAGGGGGAACGAGCAGTACTTC.

The genes are TRBV4-1 and TRBJ1-3; D is undetermined. V gave up 0 bases and J gave up 4 bases, with 16 bases separating them. The CDR3 is made up of 17 amino acids. Germline V CDR1 and CDR2: MGHRA, YSYEKL. CDR3 sequence: CASSQENGRWVGNTIYF. CDR3 DNA: TGCGCCAGCAGCCAAGAGAATGGGCGTTGGGTGGGAAACACCATATATTTT.

The chain carries TRBV6-1 and TRBJ1-2; TRBD1 agrees at 7 bases. CDR3 length: 16 amino acids. The ends lost 0 bases at V and 4 bases at J; junction bases unmatched: 8. CDR1 is MNHNS, CDR2 SASEGT, per germline. CDR3 sequence (DNA): TGTGCCAGCAGTGAAGCGCAGAGGGGGCGCAGCTATGGCTACACCTTC. It codes for CASSEAQRGRSYGYTF.

CDR3: CASSRGKGPQHF. The CDR3 nucleotides are TGTGCCAGCAGCAGGGGGAAAGGGCCCCAGCATTTT. V is TRBV28 and J is TRBJ1-5, with 7 nucleotides matching TRBD1. The ends lost 6 bases at V and 9 bases at J; junction bases unmatched: 5. CDR1 MDHEN and CDR2 SYDVKM come from the germline V gene. The CDR3 is 12 residues long.

This chain uses TRBV27 with TRBJ1-5; D is perhaps TRBD1 (5 bases). V was cut by 3 bases and J by 5 bases, with 11 bases left in between. The CDR3 loop spans 14 amino acids. Germline CDR1 is MNHEY and CDR2 is SMNVEV (reference sequence). CDR3 in amino acids: CASSLRDRYQPQHF. The CDR3 region has the DNA TGTGCCAGCAGTTTGCGGGACCGATATCAGCCCCAGCATTTT.

The gene calls are TRBV4-1 and TRBJ2-7, with D maybe TRBD2 (5 bases). The V and J ends lost 2 bases and 5 bases respectively, with 28 bases between them. CDR3 length equals 19 residues. CDR1 is MGHRA, CDR2 YSYEKL, per germline. The CDR3 reads CASSQLSSRGTLLSHEQYF. Written as DNA, the CDR3 is TGCGCCAGCAGCCAACTCTCCTCACGGGGTACGCTTCTTTCCCACGAGCAGTACTTC.

The chain carries TRBV29-1 and TRBJ2-3; possibly TRBD2 for D (6 bases). The CDR3 runs 12 residues. Germline CDR1 and CDR2: SQVTM and ANQGSEA. V lost 5 bases and J lost 5, with 11 bases in between. Here the CDR3 reads CSVRRDGDTQYF. The DNA of the CDR3 is TGCAGCGTTAGGAGGGACGGAGATACGCAGTATTTT.

The chain carries TRBV27 and TRBJ2-7; the D gene is possibly TRBD1 (5 bases). V was pared by 6 bases and J by 4 bases, with 19 bases between. The CDR3 runs 15 residues. Germline V gene sequence: CDR1 MNHEY, CDR2 SMNVEV (reference sequence). The CDR3 bases are TGTGCCAGCAGGTACCAGGGCAGGAGAGGATACGAGCAGTACTTC. Its translation is CASRYQGRRGYEQYF.

This chain links TRBV9 with TRBJ2-7, with D hard to call. V dropped 0 bases and J dropped 0 bases, with 7 bases sitting between them. CDR1 is SGDLS, CDR2 YYNGEE, per germline. The CDR3 runs 14 residues. CDR3 in DNA: TGTGCCAGCAGCGTAGGATTGAGCTCCTACGAGCAGTACTTC. It specifies CASSVGLSSYEQYF.

This clone was detected only once. The chain links TRBV5-1 to TRBJ1-2; no reliable D call. Germline CDR1 reads SGHRS; CDR2 reads YFSETQ. Trimming took 4 bases from V and 5 from J, leaving 18 bases between them. This CDR3 is built from 15 residues. The CDR3 DNA reads TGCGCCAGCAGCACTGACACTACAACCAGTTATGGCTACACCTTC. Its protein is CASSTDTTTSYGYTF.

The chain couples TRBV6-5 to TRBJ2-7; no firm D call. The germline V gene has CDR1 MNHEY and CDR2 SVGAGI. V dropped 0 bases and J dropped 2 bases, with 8 bases sitting between them. CDR3 size: 14 residues. The CDR3 spells CASSYSAEAYEQYF. The CDR3 nucleotides read TGTGCCAGCAGTTACTCGGCAGAAGCCTACGAGCAGTACTTC.

The V gene is TRBV9, the J gene TRBJ1-1; 7 nucleotides align to TRBD1. Germline trimming cut 0 bases from V and 3 bases from J; bases unmatched to any gene: 2. The CDR3 sequence is 14 residues long. Germline loops: CDR1 SGDLS, CDR2 YYNGEE. This chain's CDR3 is CASSVGQGDTEAFF. In DNA form, the CDR3 reads TGTGCCAGCAGCGTAGGACAGGGTGACACTGAAGCTTTCTTT.

This chain connects TRBV30 to TRBJ2-7; D is possibly TRBD1 (6 bases). The CDR3 totals 15 residues. The V gene's germline CDR1 is GTSNPN and CDR2 SVGIG (reference sequence). Trimming left V 0 bases short and J 2 bases short, with 14 bases between. The CDR3 reads CAWSVGRGLTYEQYF. DNA for the CDR3: TGTGCCTGGAGTGTGGGCAGGGGCCTTACCTACGAGCAGTACTTC.